This passage covers 10 T cell receptor beta chains from one sample sequenced in a study of T cells in Graves' hyperthyroidism and ophthalmopathy. Amplified TCR beta CDR3 regions derived from RNA transcripts. An initial round of RT-PCR targeting the TCR CDR3 relied on the HTBI primer set. TCRdb recomputed calls from the multiplex PCR reads with MiXCR, one row per CDR3 protein. The data show around 490,000 distinct CDR3 sequences, 20% seen once. The sequencing sample was made of blood. The source is a man in his forties or fifties with Graves' ophthalmopathy.

The chain has TRBV6-1 and TRBJ1-2, with 7 nucleotides matching TRBD1. The CDR3 spans 15 residues. CDR1 and CDR2 from the germline V gene are MNHNS and SASEGT. V was clipped by 5 bases and J by 1 base; unmatched bases: 7. CDR3 DNA: TGTGCCAGCAGTCTAGGGACAGCGTTTAACTATGGCTACACCTTC. Its protein product is CASSLGTAFNYGYTF.

The chain links TRBV27 to TRBJ2-7; 7 bases align to TRBD2. The CDR3 has 13 residues. CDR1 MNHEY and CDR2 SMNVEV come from the germline V gene (reference sequence). J lost 6 bases, V lost 7 bases, and 9 bases had no gene match. The CDR3 DNA reads as TGTGCCAGCAATCCCCCGGGGGGAGGCGAGCAGTACTTC. Translation: CASNPPGGGEQYF.

The chain couples TRBV4-1 to TRBJ1-4, with D unresolved. The V and J ends lost 0 bases and 3 bases respectively, with 11 bases between them. The CDR3 consists of 16 residues. Germline CDR1 is MGHRA and CDR2 is YSYEKL. The CDR3 coding sequence is TGCGCCAGCAGCCAAGATTGGGCGGAGGCTAATGAAAAACTGTTTTTT. It yields the protein CASSQDWAEANEKLFF.

The gene calls are TRBV6-1 and TRBJ1-2; D call uncertain. Deletions cut 7 bases from V and 0 bases from J, with 15 bases between. CDR3 length equals 15 residues. Germline assignment: CDR1 MNHNS and CDR2 SASEGT. CDR3 amino acids: CASTSWGGANYGYTF. As DNA, the CDR3 is TGTGCCAGCACGAGTTGGGGAGGTGCTAACTATGGCTACACCTTC.

This clonotype was counted only a few times. The genes are TRBV27 and TRBJ2-7; the D call may be TRBD1 or TRBD2 (5 bases each). V shed 3 bases and J shed 0 bases, with 15 bases lying between them. There are 16 residues in the CDR3. Germline loops: CDR1 MNHEY, CDR2 SMNVEV (reference sequence). In DNA, the CDR3 is TGTGCCAGCAGTTTTTTGGGGGAATTGAGCTCCTACGAGCAGTACTTC. Amino acids: CASSFLGELSSYEQYF.

This clonotype was seen at least ten times. J is TRBJ2-5 and V is TRBV7-2; D might be TRBD1 or TRBD2, each matching 6 bases. Germline V gene data show CDR1 as SGHTA and CDR2 as FQGNSA. The V gene lost 4 bases and the J gene lost 3 bases, with 21 bases spanning the gap. The CDR3 covers 17 residues. CDR3 in DNA: TGTGCCAGCAGCTCCCTCGGGGGCTGGAGCGTAAAAGAGACCCAGTACTTC. Protein product: CASSSLGGWSVKETQYF.

This clonotype has a count of ten or more. The chain employs TRBV20-1 and TRBJ2-5; 9 bases are a match to TRBD2. The CDR3 is 16 amino acids. Looked up from germline, CDR1 is DFQATT and CDR2 is SNEGSKA (reference sequence). V shed 6 bases and J 4 bases; nucleotides not matched to a gene: 15. The CDR3 here is CSAPRLAGGRGETQYF. CDR3 nucleotides: TGCAGTGCCCCTCGGCTCGCGGGGGGGCGGGGAGAGACCCAGTACTTC.

This clonotype has at least ten counts. The rearrangement uses TRBV10-3 and TRBJ1-1; TRBD1 aligns across 9 bases. This CDR3 has 15 residues. Germline-derived CDR1 and CDR2 are ENHRY and SYGVKD. V lost 2 bases, J lost 1 base, and 2 bases stayed unmatched. Here the CDR3 DNA reads TGTGCCATCAGTGAGCCGGACAGGGGGAACACTGAAGCTTTCTTT. Translation gives CAISEPDRGNTEAFF.

A few counts support this clonotype. V is TRBV19 and J is TRBJ1-1; weak D call: TRBD1 (6 bases). There are 16 residues in the CDR3. V lost 0 bases and J lost 4, with 15 bases in between. The germline gives CDR1 LNHDA, CDR2 SQIVND (reference sequence). The CDR3 region has the DNA TGTGCCAGTAGTATAGAGGGTAATACAGGGAGCACTGAAGCTTTCTTT. Protein product: CASSIEGNTGSTEAFF.

This chain connects TRBV30 to TRBJ1-5, with 7 nucleotides matching TRBD1. The CDR3 sequence is 13 residues long. The junction had 5 bases not matched to a gene; V was cut back by 6 bases and J by 3 bases. The germline V gene has CDR1 GTSNPN and CDR2 SVGIG (reference sequence). CDR3 sequence reads: CACGTVNNQPQHF. The CDR3 DNA is TGTGCCTGCGGGACAGTCAACAATCAGCCCCAGCATTTT. The complete variable domain, with remaining parts taken from reference TRBV30 and TRBJ1-5, reads SQTIHQWPATLVQPVGSPLSLECTVEGTSNPNLYWYRQAAGRGLQLLFYSVGIGQISSEVPQNLSASRPQDRQFILSSKKLLLSDSGFYLCACGTVNNQPQHFGDGTRLSIL.